The 15 T cell receptor beta chains in this list originate from one sample, sequenced in a study of blood T cell repertoires in COVID-19. Using immunoSEQ multiplex PCR, the repertoire was profiled, and TCRdb retains in-frame clones only, with some absent. This sample has approximately 28,000 clones; 90% occur once, and the top ten carry about 8%. Sequences were obtained from peripheral blood. Receptors originate from a man between 70 and 80 years old with active or convalescent COVID-19.

V and J are TRBV3-1 (or the pseudogene TRBV3-2) and TRBJ1-4; 9 bases match TRBD1. Trimming removed 0 bases from V and 7 bases from J; junction bases left unmatched: 9. This CDR3 contains 17 residues. Looked up from germline, CDR1 is LGHDT and CDR2 is YNNKEL (reference sequence). As DNA, the CDR3 is TGTGCCAGCAGCCAAGATCTGAGACAGGGGGTTTTTGAAAAACTGTTTTTT. Translation: CASSQDLRQGVFEKLFF.

The V gene is TRBV5-1, the J gene TRBJ2-3; TRBD1 aligns across 7 bases. This CDR3 is built from 15 residues. Trimming removed 2 bases from V and 0 bases from J; junction bases left unmatched: 3. CDR1 is SGHRS, CDR2 YFSETQ, per germline. The CDR3 sequence: CASSLQGQSTDTQYF. The CDR3 DNA reads as TGCGCCAGCAGCTTACAGGGGCAAAGCACAGATACGCAGTATTTT.

By proportion, this clone is medium-sized. The rearrangement links TRBV4-2 to TRBJ1-2, with TRBD1 as a possible D gene (5 bases). V was cut by 0 bases and J by 0 bases, with 11 bases left in between. The CDR3 is 16 amino acids. Germline CDR1 LGHNA, CDR2 YNFKEQ. The CDR3 loop is CASSQEQAISNYGYTF. CDR3 in DNA: TGTGCCAGCAGCCAAGAACAGGCAATCTCTAACTATGGCTACACCTTC.

This clone showed up just a few times. The rearrangement links TRBV12-3 or TRBV12-4 to TRBJ1-2, with D possibly being TRBD1 (6 bases). This CDR3 has 13 residues. The V and J ends lost 5 bases and 6 bases respectively, with 13 bases between them. CDR3 nucleotides: TGTGCCAGCAGTACAGGGAACCGAGATGGCTACACCTTC. Encoded protein: CASSTGNRDGYTF.

The chain carries TRBV5-1 and TRBJ2-1; the D is unclear. This CDR3 contains 15 residues. Trimming took 0 bases from V and 4 from J, leaving 11 bases between them. Germline CDR1 SGHRS, CDR2 YFSETQ. As DNA, the CDR3 is TGCGCCAGCAGCTTGGGGAGTCCAGAATACAATGAGCAGTTCTTC. It translates to CASSLGSPEYNEQFF.

This clone was seen a single time. This sequence joins TRBV4-1 and TRBJ1-1; D remains unclear. This CDR3 is built from 16 residues. Germline V gives CDR1 MGHRA, CDR2 YSYEKL. V lost 2 bases, J lost 2 bases, and 15 bases lay in between. CDR3 nucleotides: TGCGCCAGCAGCCAACCTGGTTTGAGGACTAACACTGAAGCTTTCTTT. This codes for CASSQPGLRTNTEAFF.

This chain connects TRBV30 to TRBJ1-2; possibly TRBD1 for D (5 bases). CDR1 is GTSNPN and CDR2 is SVGIG in the germline V gene (reference sequence). Trimming pared 0 bases from V and 6 bases from J, leaving 11 bases between. CDR3 length: 13 amino acids. CDR3 amino acids: CAWSVFRGDGYTF. In DNA form, the CDR3 reads TGTGCCTGGAGTGTATTCCGGGGGGATGGCTACACCTTC.

This chain links TRBV19 with TRBJ2-7, with D perhaps matching TRBD2 (5 bases). V shed 4 bases and J shed 0 bases, with 19 bases lying between them. The CDR3 length is 17 residues. CDR1 is LNHDA and CDR2 is SQIVND in the germline V gene (reference sequence). As DNA, the CDR3 is TGTGCCAGTAGTAACGCCCTCGTTGGTGGGAGCTCCTACGAGCAGTACTTC. Translated: CASSNALVGGSSYEQYF.

This clone was seen just once. This rearrangement joins TRBV4-1 to TRBJ1-2, with D perhaps TRBD1 (5 bases). Germline CDR1 MGHRA, CDR2 YSYEKL. This CDR3 contains 15 residues. The germline V and J ends were trimmed by 1 base and 8 bases, with 17 bases remaining between them. This CDR3 reads CASSQGSTGDAGYTF. For the CDR3, the DNA is TGCGCCAGCAGCCAAGGATCTACAGGAGACGCGGGCTACACCTTC.

The V gene is TRBV5-1, the J gene TRBJ2-2; 12 nucleotides align to TRBD1. CDR1 and CDR2 (germline): SGHRS, YFSETQ. This CDR3 contains 16 residues. V trimming: 4 bases; J trimming: 6 bases; junction bases outside the gene matches: 7. This CDR3 is CASSPPGQGASGELFF. The CDR3 DNA reads as TGCGCCAGCAGCCCTCCGGGACAGGGGGCATCCGGGGAGCTGTTTTTT. Complete variable domain (other parts from reference TRBV5-1 and TRBJ2-2): KAGVTQTPRYLIKTRGQQVTLSCSPISGHRSVSWYQQTPGQGLQFLFEYFSETQRNKGNFPGRFSGRQFSNSRSEMNVSTLELGDSALYLCASSPPGQGASGELFFGEGSRLTVL.

This clone is a singleton in its sample. The V gene is TRBV9, the J gene TRBJ2-1; possible D gene TRBD2, 5 bases. Germline CDR1 and CDR2: SGDLS and YYNGEE. CDR3 size: 15 residues. Trimming took off 4 bases at V and 3 bases at J, with 14 bases between the two ends. CDR3: CASSPSGMYYNEQFF. The DNA for the CDR3 is TGTGCCAGCAGCCCGAGCGGAATGTACTACAATGAGCAGTTCTTC.

V is TRBV5-6 and J is TRBJ2-7, with a weak D call TRBD1 (5 bases). The V gene's germline CDR1 is SGHDT and CDR2 YYEEEE. This CDR3 comprises 13 residues. Trimming shortened V by 4 bases and J by 5 bases, and 13 bases separated the two germline ends. The CDR3 reads CASSIPGYHEQYF. The CDR3 DNA reads TGTGCCAGCAGCATCCCAGGGTATCACGAGCAGTACTTC.

This chain links TRBV7-3 with TRBJ2-5; D is perhaps TRBD2 (5 bases). The germline CDR1 and CDR2 sequences are SGHTA and FQGTGA. Deletions cut 2 bases from V and 0 bases from J, with 7 bases between. The CDR3 is 14 residues long. The CDR3 DNA reads as TGTGCCAGCAGCTTACGTAGCGACCAAGAGACCCAGTACTTC. This sequence encodes CASSLRSDQETQYF. Combining the CDR3 with reference TRBV7-3 and TRBJ2-5 gives the whole variable domain GAGVSQTPSNKVTEKGKYVELRCDPISGHTALYWYRQSLGQGPEFLIYFQGTGAADDSGLPNDRFFAVRPEGSVSTLKIQRTERGDSAVYLCASSLRSDQETQYFGPGTRLLVL.

This clone was observed a few times. The chain employs TRBV7-3 and TRBJ2-7; the D is unclear. Germline V gene lookup returns CDR1 SGHTA and CDR2 FQGTGA. The CDR3 contains 14 residues. Trimming stripped 5 bases from V and 2 bases from J, with 13 bases between. The CDR3 here is CASSPGWSAYEQYF. CDR3 DNA sequence: TGTGCCAGCAGCCCCGGGTGGTCAGCCTACGAGCAGTACTTC. Filled out from reference TRBV7-3 and TRBJ2-7, the complete variable domain reads GAGVSQTPSNKVTEKGKYVELRCDPISGHTALYWYRQSLGQGPEFLIYFQGTGAADDSGLPNDRFFAVRPEGSVSTLKIQRTERGDSAVYLCASSPGWSAYEQYFGPGTRLTVT.

The chain links TRBV2 to TRBJ1-3; D uncertain. The germline gives CDR1 SNHLY, CDR2 FYNNEI. The CDR3 spans 15 residues. V lost 8 bases and J lost 0, with 14 bases in between. The CDR3 sequence is CASRLIGVSGNTIYF. For the CDR3, the DNA is TGTGCCAGCCGCCTCATCGGGGTCTCTGGAAACACCATATATTTT. Full variable domain (missing parts from reference TRBV2 and TRBJ1-3): EPEVTQTPSHQVTQMGQEVILRCVPISNHLYFYWYRQILGQKVEFLVSFYNNEISEKSEIFDDQFSVERPDGSNFTLKIRSTKLEDSAMYFCASRLIGVSGNTIYFGEGSWLTVV.